The entry below gives a single T cell receptor beta chain sequence along with its context. The antigen is not known. These data are taken from a study of cytomegalovirus exposure and HLA in healthy donors. Study results and limitations: Later examination showed HLA-associated TCR beta chains had greater clonal expansion than equally common others.

The study ran its PCR with 60 Vbeta and 13 Jbeta primers. The data were produced by immunoSEQ multiplex PCR, yet TCRdb's version contains in-frame clones alone and is incomplete. The profile shows over 100,000 clones, around 86% of them singletons. All donors participated as healthy donors of bone marrow. Trimming removed 8 bases from V and 0 bases from J, with 18 bases in between. Germline CDR1 and CDR2: SEHNR and FQNEAQ (reference sequence). This CDR3 is 16 amino acids long. This clonotype originated in a woman aged 30 to 39 in good health and CMV-seronegative. The genes are TRBV7-9 and TRBJ2-3; perhaps TRBD2 as D (6 bases). The sequenced material came from PBMCs. In DNA, the CDR3 is TGTGCCAGCTTAATACCGCGGGGCCCTAGCACAGATACGCAGTATTTT. This translates into CASLIPRGPSTDTQYF.